The clone carrying this T cell receptor beta chain occurred a few times. What it binds is not known. Per the germline V gene, CDR1 is LGHNA and CDR2 is YNFKEQ. Trimming cost V 1 base and J 2 bases; bases outside gene matches: 5. The CDR3 is made up of 15 amino acids. The source of the sample is a study of OX40 agonist ivuxolimab in advanced cancers. As for the study in general: Patients in dose escalation had liver, melanoma, kidney or head and neck cancers. Among those enrolled, mean age was about 63 years (range 23 to 79) and 75% to 90% were male. Whole-study findings and limits: Both blood CD4+ and CD8+ T cells showed clonal growth by week 6 at 0.1 to 3.0 mg/kg.

Systemic immunosuppression or a history of autoimmune disease excluded patients. Measured with immunoSEQ multiplex PCR; TCRdb has only the in-frame clones, and not every one. The repertoire consists of 50,000 to 75,000 clones, with around 88% occurring once and the leading ten covering just over 0.6%. This sequence was found in an adult with an advanced solid tumor such as melanoma, head and neck, liver or kidney cancer. The sequencing used CD4+ or CD8+ T cells sorted from blood, collected in a trial of the OX40 agonist ivuxolimab. The chain combines TRBV4-2 with TRBJ2-7, with 7 bases matching TRBD2. The CDR3 nucleotides read TGTGCCAGCAGCCAAGCCGGGACTAACGCCTACGAGCAGTACTTC. Translation gives CASSQAGTNAYEQYF.